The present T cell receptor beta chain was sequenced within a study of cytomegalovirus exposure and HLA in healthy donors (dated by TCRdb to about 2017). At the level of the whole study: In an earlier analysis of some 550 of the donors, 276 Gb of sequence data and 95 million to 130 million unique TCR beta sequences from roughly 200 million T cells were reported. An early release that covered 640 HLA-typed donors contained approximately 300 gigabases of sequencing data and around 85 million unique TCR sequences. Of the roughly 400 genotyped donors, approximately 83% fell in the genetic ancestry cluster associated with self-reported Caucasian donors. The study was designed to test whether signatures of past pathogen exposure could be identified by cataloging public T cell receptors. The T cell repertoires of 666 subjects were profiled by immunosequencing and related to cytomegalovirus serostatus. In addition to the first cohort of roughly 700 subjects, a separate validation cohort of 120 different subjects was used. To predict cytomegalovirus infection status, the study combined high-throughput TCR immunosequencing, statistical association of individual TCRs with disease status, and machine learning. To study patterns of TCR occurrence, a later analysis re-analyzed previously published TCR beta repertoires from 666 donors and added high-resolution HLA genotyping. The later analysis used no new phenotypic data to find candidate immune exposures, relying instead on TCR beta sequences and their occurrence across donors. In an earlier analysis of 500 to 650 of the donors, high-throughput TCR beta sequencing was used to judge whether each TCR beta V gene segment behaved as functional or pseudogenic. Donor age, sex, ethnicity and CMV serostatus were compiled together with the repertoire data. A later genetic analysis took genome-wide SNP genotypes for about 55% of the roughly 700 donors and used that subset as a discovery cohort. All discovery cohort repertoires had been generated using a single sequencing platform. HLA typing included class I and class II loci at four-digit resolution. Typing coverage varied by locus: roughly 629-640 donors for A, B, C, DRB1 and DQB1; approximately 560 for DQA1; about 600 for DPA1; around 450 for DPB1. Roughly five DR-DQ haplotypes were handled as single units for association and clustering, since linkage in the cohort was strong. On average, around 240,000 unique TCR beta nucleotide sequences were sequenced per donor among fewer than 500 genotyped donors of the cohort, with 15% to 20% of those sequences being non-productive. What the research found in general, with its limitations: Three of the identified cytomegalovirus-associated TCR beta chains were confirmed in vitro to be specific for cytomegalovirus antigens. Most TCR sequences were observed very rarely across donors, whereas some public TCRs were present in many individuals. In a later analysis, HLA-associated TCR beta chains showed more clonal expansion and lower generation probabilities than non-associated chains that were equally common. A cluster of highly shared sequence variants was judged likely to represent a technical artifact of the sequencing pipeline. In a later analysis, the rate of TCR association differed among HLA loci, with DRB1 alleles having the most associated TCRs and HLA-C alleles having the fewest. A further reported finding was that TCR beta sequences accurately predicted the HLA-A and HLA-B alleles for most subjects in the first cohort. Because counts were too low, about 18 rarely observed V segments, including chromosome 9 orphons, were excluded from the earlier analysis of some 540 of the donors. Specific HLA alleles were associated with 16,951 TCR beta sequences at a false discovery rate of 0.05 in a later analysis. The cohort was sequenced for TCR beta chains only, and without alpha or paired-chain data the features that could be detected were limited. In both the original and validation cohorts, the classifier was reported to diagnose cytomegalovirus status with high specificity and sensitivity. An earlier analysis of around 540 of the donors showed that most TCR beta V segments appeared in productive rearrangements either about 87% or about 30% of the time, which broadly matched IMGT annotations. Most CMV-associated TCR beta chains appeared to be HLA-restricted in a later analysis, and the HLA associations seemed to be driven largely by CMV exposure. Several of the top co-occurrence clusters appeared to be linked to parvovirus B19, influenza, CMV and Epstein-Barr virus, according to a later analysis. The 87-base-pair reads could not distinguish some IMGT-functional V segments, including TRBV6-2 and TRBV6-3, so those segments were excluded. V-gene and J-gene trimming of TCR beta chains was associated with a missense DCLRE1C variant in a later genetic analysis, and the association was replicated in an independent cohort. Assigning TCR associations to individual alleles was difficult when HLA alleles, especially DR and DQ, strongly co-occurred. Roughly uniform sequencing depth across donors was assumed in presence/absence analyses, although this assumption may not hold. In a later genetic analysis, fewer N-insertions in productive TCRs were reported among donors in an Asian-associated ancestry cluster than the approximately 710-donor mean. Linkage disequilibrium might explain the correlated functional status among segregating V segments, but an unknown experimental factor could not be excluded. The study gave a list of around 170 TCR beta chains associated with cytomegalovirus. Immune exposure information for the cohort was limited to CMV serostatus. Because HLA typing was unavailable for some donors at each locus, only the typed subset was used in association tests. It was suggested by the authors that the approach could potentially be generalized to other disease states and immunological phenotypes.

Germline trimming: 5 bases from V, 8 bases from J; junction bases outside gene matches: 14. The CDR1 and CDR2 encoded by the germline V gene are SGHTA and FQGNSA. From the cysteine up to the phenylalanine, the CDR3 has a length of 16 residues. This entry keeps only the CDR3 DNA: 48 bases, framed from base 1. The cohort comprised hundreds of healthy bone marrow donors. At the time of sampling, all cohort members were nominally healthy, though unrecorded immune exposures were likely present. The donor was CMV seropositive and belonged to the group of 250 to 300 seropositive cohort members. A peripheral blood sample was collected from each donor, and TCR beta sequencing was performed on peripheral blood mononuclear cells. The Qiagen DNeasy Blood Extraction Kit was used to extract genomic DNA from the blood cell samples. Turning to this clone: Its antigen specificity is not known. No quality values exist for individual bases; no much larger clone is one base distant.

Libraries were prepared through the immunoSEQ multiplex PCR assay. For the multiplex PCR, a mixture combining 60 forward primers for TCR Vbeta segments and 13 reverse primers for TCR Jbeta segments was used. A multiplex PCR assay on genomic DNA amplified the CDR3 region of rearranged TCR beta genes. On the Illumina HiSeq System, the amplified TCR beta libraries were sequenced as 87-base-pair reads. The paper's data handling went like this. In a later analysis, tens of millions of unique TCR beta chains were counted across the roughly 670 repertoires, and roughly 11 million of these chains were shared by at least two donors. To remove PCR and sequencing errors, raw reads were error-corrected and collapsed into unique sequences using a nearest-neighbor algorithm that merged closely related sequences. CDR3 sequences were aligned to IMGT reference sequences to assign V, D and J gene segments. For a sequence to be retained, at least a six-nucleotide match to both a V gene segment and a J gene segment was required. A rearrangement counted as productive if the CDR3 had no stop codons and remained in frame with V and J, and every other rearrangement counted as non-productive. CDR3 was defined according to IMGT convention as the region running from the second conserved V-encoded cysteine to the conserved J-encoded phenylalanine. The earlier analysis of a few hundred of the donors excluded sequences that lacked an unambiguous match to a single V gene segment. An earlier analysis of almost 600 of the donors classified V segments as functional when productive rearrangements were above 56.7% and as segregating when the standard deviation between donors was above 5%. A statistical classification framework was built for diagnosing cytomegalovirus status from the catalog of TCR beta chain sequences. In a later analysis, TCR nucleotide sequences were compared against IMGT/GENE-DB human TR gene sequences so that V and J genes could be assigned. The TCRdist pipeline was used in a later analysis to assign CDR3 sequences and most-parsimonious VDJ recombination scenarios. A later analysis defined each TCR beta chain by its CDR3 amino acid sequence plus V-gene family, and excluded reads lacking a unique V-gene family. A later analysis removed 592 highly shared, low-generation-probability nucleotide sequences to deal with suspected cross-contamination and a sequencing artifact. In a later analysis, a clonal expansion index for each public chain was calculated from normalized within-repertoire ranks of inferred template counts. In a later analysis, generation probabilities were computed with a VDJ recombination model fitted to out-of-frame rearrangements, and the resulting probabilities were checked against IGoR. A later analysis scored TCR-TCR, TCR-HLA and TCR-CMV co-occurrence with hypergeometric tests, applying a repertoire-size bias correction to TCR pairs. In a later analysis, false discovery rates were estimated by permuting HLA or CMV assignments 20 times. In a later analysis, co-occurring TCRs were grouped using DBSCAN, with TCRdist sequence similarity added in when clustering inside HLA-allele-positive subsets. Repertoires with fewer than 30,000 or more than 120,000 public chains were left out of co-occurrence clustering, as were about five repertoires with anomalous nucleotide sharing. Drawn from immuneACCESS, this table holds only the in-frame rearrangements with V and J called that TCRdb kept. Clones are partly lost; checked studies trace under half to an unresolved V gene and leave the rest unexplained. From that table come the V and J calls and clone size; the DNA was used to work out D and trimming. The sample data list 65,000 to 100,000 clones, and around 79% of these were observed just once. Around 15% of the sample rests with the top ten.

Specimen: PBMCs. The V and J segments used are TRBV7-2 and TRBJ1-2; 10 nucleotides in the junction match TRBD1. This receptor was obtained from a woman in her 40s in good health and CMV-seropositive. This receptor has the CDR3 CASSLSGTGVRWGYTF. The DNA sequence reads TGTGCCAGCAGCCTCTCCGGGACAGGGGTTAGGTGGGGCTACACCTTC.